This is a list of T cell receptor beta chains from one sample in a study of blood T cells in healthy people across ages. Each CDR3 protein gets one entry after TCRdb re-called the 5' RACE reads with MiXCR. The top ten clones hold 28% of a sample with about 830,000 distinct CDR3 sequences, 62% of them seen once. Source material: blood. The receptors were sampled from a man aged 25-45 years in good health. Each CDR3 is given with its conserved first and last residue. A D gene is named only where the DNA matches it firmly. A row's size may be missing; if present it is once, few, many or a size class.

d_call,v_call,j_call,clone_size,cdr3_aa,cdr3_nt
TRBD2,TRBV7-2,TRBJ2-5,few,CASSFLTGTSGQETQYF,TGTGCCAGCAGCTTTCTGACCGGGACTAGCGGTCAAGAGACCCAGTACTTC
-,TRBV5-1,TRBJ1-2,few,CASSLDYRAGYTF,TGCGCCAGCAGCTTGGATTATCGGGCCGGCTACACCTTC
TRBD1,TRBV3-1,TRBJ2-3,few,CASSLRGRTDTQYF,TGTGCCAGCAGCCTCAGGGGGCGCACAGATACGCAGTATTTT
-,TRBV7-7,TRBJ2-1,few,CASSLYEGGKFEQFF,TGTGCTAGCAGCTTATATGAGGGGGGAAAATTTGAGCAGTTCTTC
TRBD1,TRBV5-5,TRBJ1-5,-,CASSSTSGQGSNQPQHF,TGTGCCAGCAGCTCGACGTCCGGACAGGGAAGCAATCAGCCCCAGCATTTT
-,TRBV6-5,TRBJ2-1,-,CASSYDPGNEQFF,TGTGCCAGCAGTTACGATCCCGGTAATGAGCAGTTCTTC
-,TRBV15,TRBJ2-5,once,CATSEGLPGRAQYF,TGTGCCACCAGCGAGGGACTCCCTGGAAGGGCCCAGTACTTC
-,TRBV29-1,TRBJ2-1,few,CSVIYLRGTRILIHEQFF,TGCAGCGTAATCTACCTCCGTGGAACTAGAATCCTTATCCATGAGCAGTTCTTC
TRBD1,TRBV7-6,TRBJ2-7,-,CASSFDEGQGASYEQYF,TGTGCCAGCAGCTTCGATGAAGGACAGGGGGCATCCTACGAGCAGTACTTC
-,TRBV3-1,TRBJ2-7,few,CASSQAGANEQYF,TGTGCCAGCAGCCAAGCGGGGGCAAATGAGCAGTACTTC
TRBD2,TRBV7-2,TRBJ2-1,-,CASSSPGLAGDNEQFF,TGTGCCAGCAGCTCCCCCGGACTAGCGGGGGACAATGAGCAGTTCTTC
TRBD1,TRBV5-1,TRBJ2-7,few,CASSWDTGDEQYF,TGCGCCAGCAGCTGGGATACAGGGGACGAGCAGTACTTC
-,TRBV6-2/TRBV6-3,TRBJ2-1,few,CASRDKEQFF,TGTGCCAGCAGGGACAAGGAGCAGTTCTTC
-,TRBV28,TRBJ1-5,-,CASSIIHSSNQPQHF,TGTGCCAGCAGTATCATACACTCTAGCAATCAGCCCCAGCATTTT
-,TRBV29-1,TRBJ2-1,-,CSVPLSNEQFF,TGCAGCGTGCCGTTAAGCAATGAGCAGTTCTTC
-,TRBV7-2,TRBJ1-2,-,CASSLNRVGYTF,TGTGCCAGCAGCCTCAACAGGGTCGGCTACACCTTC
-,TRBV12-3/TRBV12-4,TRBJ2-3,few,CASSLMTASTDTQYF,TGTGCCAGCAGTCTCATGACCGCTAGCACAGATACGCAGTATTTT